The 20 T cell receptor beta chains presented below share a single source sample, sequenced in a study of T cells in localized non-small cell lung cancer. Clones were read by immunoSEQ multiplex PCR, and TCRdb kept only the in-frame ones, dropping some. The sample carries around 1,400 clones, just under 20% recorded once. This material consisted of normal lung tissue next to the tumor, taken before any cancer treatment. The receptors originated from a woman aged 35 to 75 with stage II lung adenocarcinoma.

The V gene is TRBV29-1, the J gene TRBJ1-4, with D unclear. The germline CDR1 and CDR2 sequences are SQVTM and ANQGSEA. V lost 7 bases, J lost 5 bases, and 17 bases lay in between. The CDR3 runs 14 residues. CDR3 DNA: TGCAGCGCCGGGTCGGTCGAGAGGAATGAAAAACTGTTTTTT. It yields the protein CSAGSVERNEKLFF.

J is TRBJ1-2 and V is TRBV6-8; D not certain. Trimming stripped 7 bases from V and 4 bases from J, with 19 bases between. Germline CDR1 MNHGY, CDR2 SAAAGT. The CDR3 extends over 15 amino acids. The CDR3 loop reads CASKVSFEELYGYTF. The DNA of the CDR3 is TGTGCCAGCAAGGTTTCGTTTGAAGAACTCTATGGCTACACCTTC.

This chain connects TRBV19 to TRBJ1-1, with TRBD1 identical over 7 bases. After removal of 3 bases from V and 5 bases from J, the junction contained 9 bases not matched to a gene. This CDR3 contains 15 residues. Germline V gene data show CDR1 as LNHDA and CDR2 as SQIVND (reference sequence). The DNA for the CDR3 is TGTGCCAGTAGTATCCCGGCAGGGGGGGAGACTGAAGCTTTCTTT. It codes for CASSIPAGGETEAFF.

The table lists this clone with a few counts. This rearrangement joins TRBV6-8 to TRBJ1-5; the D gene is possibly TRBD1 (5 bases). Germline V gene data show CDR1 as MNHGY and CDR2 as SAAAGT. The ends were cut back, 10 bases at V and 4 bases at J, with 17 bases in the middle. This CDR3 has 14 residues. The CDR3 spells CATGGEGPNQPQHF. CDR3 bases: TGTGCCACCGGGGGGGAAGGGCCAAATCAGCCCCAGCATTTT.

This clone showed up just a few times. This chain joins TRBV5-1 and TRBJ2-7; 9 bases map to TRBD1. V was clipped by 4 bases and J by 2 bases; unmatched bases: 4. Germline V lookup: CDR1 SGHRS, CDR2 YFSETQ. This CDR3 is built from 14 residues. The CDR3, as DNA: TGCGCCAGCAGCCAAGGGACAGGGACCTACGAGCAGTACTTC. Protein: CASSQGTGTYEQYF. Supplemented by reference TRBV5-1 and TRBJ2-7, the full variable domain reads KAGVTQTPRYLIKTRGQQVTLSCSPISGHRSVSWYQQTPGQGLQFLFEYFSETQRNKGNFPGRFSGRQFSNSRSEMNVSTLELGDSALYLCASSQGTGTYEQYFGPGTRLTVT.

This clone showed up just a few times. This chain uses TRBV28 with TRBJ1-1; D is undetermined. The V and J ends lost 5 bases and 0 bases respectively, with 13 bases between them. Germline V gene sequence: CDR1 MDHEN, CDR2 SYDVKM. CDR3 length: 15 amino acids. The CDR3 is CASSPRPALNTEAFF. The CDR3 DNA reads as TGTGCCAGCAGTCCAAGACCGGCACTGAACACTGAAGCTTTCTTT.

This clone ranks as medium-sized. The V call is TRBV11-3, the J call TRBJ1-5; 8 nucleotides line up with TRBD1. The CDR3 sequence is 16 residues long. Germline CDR1 reads SGHNT; CDR2 reads YENEEA. V shed 5 bases, J shed 2 bases, and the junction held 8 bases outside the gene matches. The CDR3 sequence is CASSPRGRGRNQPQHF. The CDR3 DNA sequence: TGTGCCAGCAGCCCTCGAGGCAGGGGGCGCAATCAGCCCCAGCATTTT.

In its sample, this clone ranks as medium-sized (0.01 to 0.1%). The chain carries TRBV6-8 and TRBJ2-1; no clear D gene. The V gene's germline CDR1 is MNHGY and CDR2 SAAAGT. The CDR3 loop spans 16 amino acids. Between the trimmed V and J ends, which lost 0 bases and 0 bases, there was a span of 9 bases. CDR3: CASSYSLPNSYNEQFF. Here the CDR3 DNA reads TGTGCCAGCAGTTACTCGCTCCCCAACTCCTACAATGAGCAGTTCTTC.

In this sample, this clone turned up a few times. The genes are TRBV11-3 and TRBJ1-3, with TRBD1 matching over 8 bases. V was clipped by 1 base and J by 0 bases; unmatched bases: 5. Per the germline V gene, CDR1 is SGHNT and CDR2 is YENEEA. This CDR3 region has 17 residues. Here the CDR3 reads CASSLVRGQASGNTIYF. For the CDR3, the DNA is TGTGCCAGCAGCTTAGTCAGGGGACAGGCCTCTGGAAACACCATATATTTT.

In its sample, this clone is medium-sized (0.01 to 0.1%). The V call is TRBV9, the J call TRBJ2-7; the match to TRBD2 covers 9 bases. The germline V gene encodes CDR1 SGDLS and CDR2 YYNGEE. J gave up 3 bases and V 4 bases, and 14 bases lay outside the gene matches. The CDR3 loop spans 17 amino acids. CDR3 in amino acids: CASSPSRGGAGVYEQYF. Here the CDR3 DNA reads TGTGCCAGCAGCCCATCTCGCGGGGGGGCGGGAGTCTACGAGCAGTACTTC.

This clone came up a few times. This chain connects TRBV14 to TRBJ2-2; D not resolved. Between the trimmed V and J ends, which lost 4 bases and 6 bases, there was a span of 9 bases. This CDR3 is 13 amino acids long. Per the germline V gene, CDR1 is SGHDN and CDR2 is FVKESK. Here the CDR3 reads CASSLVGSGELFF. DNA for the CDR3: TGTGCCAGCAGCCTTGTAGGGTCCGGGGAGCTGTTTTTT. Using reference TRBV14 and TRBJ2-2 for the parts outside the CDR3, the full variable domain is EAGVTQFPSHSVIEKGQTVTLRCDPISGHDNLYWYRRVMGKEIKFLLHFVKESKQDESGMPNNRFLAERTGGTYSTLKVQPAELEDSGVYFCASSLVGSGELFFGEGSRLTVL.

In this sample, this clone is medium-sized. The sequenced fragment ends 1 residue before the CDR3 boundary, so the rest is inferred from the germline J gene. V gene TRBV10-3 combines with J gene TRBJ2-3; no clear D. CDR3 length: 14 residues. V dropped 2 bases and J dropped 0 bases, with 6 bases sitting between them. The germline CDR1 and CDR2 sequences are ENHRY and SYGVKD. CDR3 in amino acids: CAISEITSTDTQYF. The covered CDR3 bases are TGTGCCATCAGTGAGATAACTAGCACAGATACGCAGTAT.

The chain has TRBV2 and TRBJ2-1; the D gene is possibly TRBD2 (7 bases). Trimming took 7 bases from V and 4 from J, leaving 14 bases between them. CDR3 length equals 14 residues. Germline V gene lookup returns CDR1 SNHLY and CDR2 FYNNEI. The CDR3 DNA follows: TGTGCCAGCAATGGGGGGGCATCATACAATGAGCAGTTCTTC. Its protein product is CASNGGASYNEQFF.

The chain couples TRBV28 to TRBJ2-1; the match to TRBD1 covers 7 bases. CDR3 length: 13 amino acids. V lost 5 bases to trimming and J lost 4 bases; unmatched junction nucleotides: 2. CDR1 MDHEN and CDR2 SYDVKM come from the germline V gene. The CDR3, as DNA: TGTGCCAGCAGTCTACAGGGGTACAATGAGCAGTTCTTC. It encodes CASSLQGYNEQFF.

The genes are TRBV11-3 and TRBJ1-1; TRBD1 aligns across 9 bases. The CDR3 is made up of 14 amino acids. Germline V lookup: CDR1 SGHNT, CDR2 YENEEA. The junction had 6 bases not matched to a gene; V was cut back by 5 bases and J by 5 bases. CDR3 DNA sequence: TGTGCCAGCAGCCCTAGACAGGGGGAAACTGAAGCTTTCTTT. It encodes CASSPRQGETEAFF.

This clone was observed a few times. V and J are TRBV11-3 and TRBJ1-6, with TRBD1 identical over 7 bases. The CDR3 runs 14 residues. Germline V gene lookup returns CDR1 SGHNT and CDR2 YENEEA. J lost 15 bases, V lost 3 bases, and 11 bases had no gene match. The CDR3 DNA follows: TGTGCCAGCAGCTTGGGGGACAGCAGTCTAGGCCTCCACTTT. Residues: CASSLGDSSLGLHF. Filled out from reference TRBV11-3 and TRBJ1-6, the complete variable domain reads EAGVVQSPRYKIIEKKQPVAFWCNPISGHNTLYWYLQNLGQGPELLIRYENEEAVDDSQLPKDRFSAERLKGVDSTLKIQPAELGDSAVYLCASSLGDSSLGLHFGNGTRLTVT.

The gene calls are TRBV19 and TRBJ1-2; D is perhaps TRBD1 (6 bases). V was pared by 2 bases and J by 8 bases, with 21 bases between. Per the germline V gene, CDR1 is LNHDA and CDR2 is SQIVND (reference sequence). The CDR3 covers 16 residues. The CDR3 spells CASSIFTGQIQGGYTF. CDR3 nucleotide sequence: TGTGCCAGTAGTATATTTACCGGACAGATACAAGGAGGCTACACCTTC.

The rearrangement links TRBV28 to TRBJ2-7, with TRBD2 as a possible D gene (5 bases). Trimming left V 6 bases short and J 6 bases short, with 15 bases between. The germline CDR1 and CDR2 sequences are MDHEN and SYDVKM. The CDR3 runs to 13 residues. The DNA for the CDR3 is TGTGCCAGCAGCCAACCACTAGTAAGCGAGCAGTACTTC. This encodes CASSQPLVSEQYF.

This clone turned up a few times. V is TRBV11-3 and J is TRBJ1-1, with no clear D. In germline, CDR1 is SGHNT, CDR2 YENEEA. Deletions cut 5 bases from V and 4 bases from J, with 23 bases between. The CDR3 is 17 amino acids. Here the CDR3 DNA reads TGTGCCAGCAGCCTTGGGGAGGTCAGGAGGGTTAGCACTGAAGCTTTCTTT. Translation gives CASSLGEVRRVSTEAFF.

This chain uses TRBV19 with TRBJ2-2; 7 bases align to TRBD1. V shed 8 bases, J shed 1 base, and the junction held 22 bases outside the gene matches. In germline, CDR1 is LNHDA, CDR2 SQIVND (reference sequence). This CDR3 is built from 20 residues. The CDR3 nucleotides are TGTGCCAGTGGTACCGGGACAGCAAAGACACTGAAACTGAACACCGGGGAGCTGTTTTTT. This codes for CASGTGTAKTLKLNTGELFF.